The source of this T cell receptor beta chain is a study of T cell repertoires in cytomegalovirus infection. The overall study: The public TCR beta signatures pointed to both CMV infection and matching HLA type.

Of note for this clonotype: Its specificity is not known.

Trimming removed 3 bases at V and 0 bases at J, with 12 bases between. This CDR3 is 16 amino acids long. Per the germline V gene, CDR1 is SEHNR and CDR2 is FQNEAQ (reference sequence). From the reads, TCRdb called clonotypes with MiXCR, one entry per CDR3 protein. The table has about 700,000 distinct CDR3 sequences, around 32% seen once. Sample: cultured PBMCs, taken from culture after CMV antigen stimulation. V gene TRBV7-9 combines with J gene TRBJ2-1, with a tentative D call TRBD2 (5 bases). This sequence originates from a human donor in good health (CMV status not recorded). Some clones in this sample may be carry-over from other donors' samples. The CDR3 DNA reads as TGTGCCAGCAGCTTCCTTGGCGGGTCCTCCTACAATGAGCAGTTCTTC. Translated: CASSFLGGSSYNEQFF.